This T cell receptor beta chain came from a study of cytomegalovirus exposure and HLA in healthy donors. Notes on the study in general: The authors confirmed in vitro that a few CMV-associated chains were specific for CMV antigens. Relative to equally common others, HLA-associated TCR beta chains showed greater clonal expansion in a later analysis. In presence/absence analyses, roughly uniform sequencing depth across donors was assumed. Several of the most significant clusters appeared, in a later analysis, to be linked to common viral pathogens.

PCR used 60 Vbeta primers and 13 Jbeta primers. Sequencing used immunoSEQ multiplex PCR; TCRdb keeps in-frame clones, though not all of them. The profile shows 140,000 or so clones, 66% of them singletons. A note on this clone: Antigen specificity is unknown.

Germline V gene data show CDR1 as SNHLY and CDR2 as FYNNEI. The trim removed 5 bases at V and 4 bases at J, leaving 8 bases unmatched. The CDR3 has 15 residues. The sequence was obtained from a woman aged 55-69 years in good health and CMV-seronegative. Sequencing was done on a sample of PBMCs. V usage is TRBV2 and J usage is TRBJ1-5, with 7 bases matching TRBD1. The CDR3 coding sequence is TGTGCCAGCAGTTCACGGCAGGGGGGAAATCAGCCCCAGCATTTT. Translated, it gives CASSSRQGGNQPQHF.